These T cell receptor beta chains were read from a single sample in a study of shared clonotypes between healthy human individuals. Sequencing was performed with immunoSEQ multiplex PCR; in TCRdb, only in-frame clones are kept and a portion is missing. The sample lists more than 2 million clones; approximately 94% were seen once. Sequencing used naive CD4+ T cells sorted from blood. The receptors shown here come from a man aged 18 to 29 in good health. Both conserved end residues are part of each CDR3. D genes are given only for firm matches. Clone sizes are given selectively: once, few, many, or a class where the clone is expanded.

J gene	D gene	V gene	clone size	CDR3 DNA	CDR3 protein
TRBJ2-2	TRBD2	TRBV5-1	NA	TGCGCCAGCAGCTCGGGACTAGCGGGGCGCACCGGGGAGCTGTTTTTT	CASSSGLAGRTGELFF
TRBJ1-2	NA	TRBV18	NA	TGTGCCAGCTCACCGCCTACAGCTAACTATGGCTACACCTTC	CASSPPTANYGYTF
TRBJ2-5	NA	TRBV6-1	NA	TGTGCCAGCAGTGATGCGGCACCGACTAAGACCCAGTACTTC	CASSDAAPTKTQYF
TRBJ2-5	NA	TRBV5-6	once	TGTGCCAGCAGCCCCCCAAAAGAGACCCAGTACTTC	CASSPPKETQYF
TRBJ1-4	NA	TRBV25-1	NA	TGTGCCAGCAGTGAATCCAGAAAACTGTTTTTT	CASSESRKLFF
TRBJ1-1	TRBD1	TRBV5-1	NA	TGCGCCAGCAGCCCGGACAGGGTTGGGGCTGAAGCTTTCTTT	CASSPDRVGAEAFF
TRBJ1-3	NA	TRBV10-3	once	TGTGCCATCACAACCCAGGGAAACACCATATATTTT	CAITTQGNTIYF
TRBJ2-1	TRBD2	TRBV10-3	NA	TGTGCCATCAGTGAGAAGGTAGCGGGAGAAAGGGGTGAGCAGTTCTTC	CAISEKVAGERGEQFF
TRBJ1-6	NA	TRBV19	NA	TGTGCCGGTAGTATGATGCGGGGACGGTCACCCCTCCACTTT	CAGSMMRGRSPLHF
TRBJ1-5	NA	TRBV5-6	NA	TGTGCCAGCAGCTTCCGGGACCGCAATCAGCCCCAGCATTTT	CASSFRDRNQPQHF
TRBJ2-1	NA	TRBV6-1	NA	TGTGCCAGCAGTGAAGCCCTGAGGGGGGATGAGCAGTTCTTC	CASSEALRGDEQFF
TRBJ2-2	NA	TRBV2	NA	TGTGCCAGCAGTGTGGAACAGCAAACCGGGGAGCTGTTTTTT	CASSVEQQTGELFF
TRBJ1-3	NA	TRBV29-1	NA	TGCAGCGTTGGGTTTGTAGGAAGCTCTGGAAACACCATATATTTT	CSVGFVGSSGNTIYF
TRBJ2-2	NA	TRBV5-6	NA	TGTGCCAGCAGCTTTTTGGGGGCGGGGACCGGGGAGCTGTTTTTT	CASSFLGAGTGELFF
TRBJ2-7	TRBD2	TRBV2	NA	TGTGCCAGCAGAGTAGCGGGGACCGCCCGAGAGCAGTACTTC	CASRVAGTAREQYF
TRBJ2-2	TRBD2	TRBV4-3	NA	TGCGCCAGCAGCCAAGATGGGACTAGCATAAACACCGGGGAGCTGTTTTTT	CASSQDGTSINTGELFF
TRBJ2-1	NA	TRBV6-5	NA	TGTGCCAGCAGTTACTTCGGACAGCAGTTCTTC	CASSYFGQQFF
TRBJ1-2	NA	TRBV19	NA	TGTGCCGGAAGACAGGCGGGCGACTATGGCTACACCTTC	CAGRQAGDYGYTF
TRBJ1-4	TRBD1	TRBV6-5	NA	TGTGCCACCAAACCGGGACAGGGTAGGGAAAAACTGTTTTTT	CATKPGQGREKLFF
TRBJ1-4	NA	TRBV6-1	NA	TGTGCCAGCATCCCGGACAGAGTCGAAAAACTGTTTTTT	CASIPDRVEKLFF
TRBJ1-2	NA	TRBV6-1	NA	TGTGCCAGCAGTGAAACTTCATCTAACTATGGCTACACCTTC	CASSETSSNYGYTF
TRBJ1-5	TRBD1	TRBV19	NA	TGTGCCAGTACTAGGACAGGGACGGTTCAGCCCCAGCATTTT	CASTRTGTVQPQHF
TRBJ1-1	NA	TRBV9	NA	TGTGCCAGCAGCGTAGGTGGGGGTGAGGCTTTCTTT	CASSVGGGEAFF
TRBJ1-5	TRBD1	TRBV5-4	NA	TGTGCCAGCAGCTCCCAGGACAGGGCTGTGGGAGGCAATCAGCCCCAGCATTTT	CASSSQDRAVGGNQPQHF
TRBJ2-5	TRBD2	TRBV6-6	NA	TGTGCCAGCAGTTTTAGCGGGGGAGGAGAGACCCAGTACTTC	CASSFSGGGETQYF